These 10 T cell receptor beta chains share one sample of origin, sequenced in a study of blood T cell repertoires in COVID-19. This table comes from immunoSEQ multiplex PCR, and its TCRdb copy is limited to in-frame clones, with some not included. The repertoire holds some 76,000 clones, 82% seen once, with under 30% in the top ten. The source material was peripheral blood. Receptors originate from a human donor in a cohort sampled during active COVID-19.

This rearrangement joins TRBV2 to TRBJ1-4; D call uncertain. The CDR3 runs 14 residues. V gave up 7 bases and J gave up 3 bases, with 12 bases separating them. Germline CDR1 and CDR2: SNHLY and FYNNEI. This CDR3 reads CASKRAGANEKLFF. The CDR3, as DNA: TGTGCCAGCAAGAGGGCCGGGGCTAATGAAAAACTGTTTTTT.

CDR3 residues: CASSPGGGYGYTF. The CDR3, as DNA: TGTGCCAGCTCACCGGGAGGGGGCTATGGCTACACCTTC. The genes are TRBV18 and TRBJ1-2, with a possible D match to TRBD1 (6 bases). This CDR3 has 13 residues. V gave up 3 bases and J gave up 4 bases, with 9 bases separating them. Germline values: CDR1 KGHSH, CDR2 LQKENI.

The chain links TRBV27 to TRBJ2-7; 9 nucleotides agree with TRBD1. The V and J ends lost 3 bases and 7 bases, in that order; junction bases with no gene match: 7. Looked up from germline, CDR1 is MNHEY and CDR2 is SMNVEV (reference sequence). CDR3 size: 14 residues. CDR3 bases: TGTGCCAGCAGTTTTGGACAGGGGCGGGGAGAGCAGTACTTC. It specifies CASSFGQGRGEQYF.

The rearrangement joins TRBV21-1 to TRBJ1-2; the table's D call, TRBD1, was not checked against the DNA. TRBV21-1 is a pseudogene. The CDR3 spans 19 residues. The CDR3 DNA is TGTGCCAGCAGCAAAAACCTATGGGGCGGGACAGCCACCAACTATGGCTACACCTTC. Translating it yields CASSKNLWGGTATNYGYTF.

Here the CDR3 DNA reads TGCGCCAGCAGCACGGGACAGCATAATTCACCCCTCCACTTT. This sequence encodes CASSTGQHNSPLHF. The chain links TRBV5-1 to TRBJ1-6, with 7 bases that match TRBD1. There are 14 residues in the CDR3. In germline, CDR1 is SGHRS, CDR2 YFSETQ. V dropped 4 bases and J dropped 5; count of bases not matched to a gene: 3.

This chain connects TRBV30 to TRBJ2-2; 7 bases line up with TRBD1. CDR1 and CDR2 from the germline V gene are GTSNPN and SVGIG (reference sequence). V lost 3 bases and J lost 2; bases outside the gene matches: 6. The CDR3 spans 15 residues. CDR3 amino acids: CAWSPRDSNTGELFF. For the CDR3, the DNA is TGTGCCTGGAGCCCCCGGGACAGTAACACCGGGGAGCTGTTTTTT.

This rearrangement joins TRBV5-4 to TRBJ1-3; D unresolved. Germline assignment: CDR1 SGHNT and CDR2 YYREEE (reference sequence). This CDR3 region has 14 residues. Deletions cut 2 bases from V and 2 bases from J, with 8 bases between. CDR3 residues: CASSFGGTGNTIYF. The CDR3 nucleotides read TGTGCCAGCAGCTTTGGAGGGACTGGAAACACCATATATTTT.

CDR3 DNA sequence: TGTGCCAGCAGCTTAAACCTCAGGAGAGGGATGAACACTGAAGCTTTCTTT. Translated: CASSLNLRRGMNTEAFF. The chain employs TRBV7-9 and TRBJ1-1; unclear D gene. The CDR3 totals 17 residues. Per the germline V gene, CDR1 is SEHNR and CDR2 is FQNEAQ (reference sequence). V gave up 2 bases and J gave up 0 bases, with 16 bases separating them.

CDR3 bases: TGTGCCAGCAGTCTCGGAGGGGGGGCCGTAGATACGCAGTATTTT. Amino acid sequence: CASSLGGGAVDTQYF. The V gene is TRBV5-8, the J gene TRBJ2-3; maybe TRBD2 (7 bases). Per germline, CDR1 SGHTS and CDR2 YDEGEE. The ends were cut back, 5 bases at V and 5 bases at J, with 18 bases in the middle. The CDR3 runs to 15 residues. The full variable domain, rest sourced from reference TRBV5-8 and TRBJ2-3, is EAGVTQSPTHLIKTRGQQATLRCSPISGHTSVYWYQQALGLGLQFLLWYDEGEERNRGNFPPRFSGRQFPNYSSELNVNALELEDSALYLCASSLGGGAVDTQYFGPGTRLTVL.

This rearrangement joins TRBV5-4 to TRBJ1-2; D possibly corresponds to TRBD1 (5 bases). The CDR3 covers 13 residues. The germline V and J ends were trimmed by 0 bases and 7 bases, with 10 bases remaining between them. The V gene's germline CDR1 is SGHNT and CDR2 YYREEE (reference sequence). CDR3: CASSLALQVGYTF. The DNA for the CDR3 is TGTGCCAGCAGCTTGGCCCTACAGGTTGGCTACACCTTC.